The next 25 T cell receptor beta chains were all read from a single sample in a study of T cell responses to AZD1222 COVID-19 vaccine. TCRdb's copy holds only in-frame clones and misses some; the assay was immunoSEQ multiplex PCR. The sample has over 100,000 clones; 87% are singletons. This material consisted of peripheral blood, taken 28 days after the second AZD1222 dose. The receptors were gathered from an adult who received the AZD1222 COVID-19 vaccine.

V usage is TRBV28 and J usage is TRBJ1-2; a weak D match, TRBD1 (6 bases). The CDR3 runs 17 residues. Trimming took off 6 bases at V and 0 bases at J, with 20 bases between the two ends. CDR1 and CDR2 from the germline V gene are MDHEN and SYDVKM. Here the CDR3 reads CASRIGGWGVPNYGYTF. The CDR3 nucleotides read TGTGCCAGCAGAATCGGGGGCTGGGGGGTTCCTAACTATGGCTACACCTTC.

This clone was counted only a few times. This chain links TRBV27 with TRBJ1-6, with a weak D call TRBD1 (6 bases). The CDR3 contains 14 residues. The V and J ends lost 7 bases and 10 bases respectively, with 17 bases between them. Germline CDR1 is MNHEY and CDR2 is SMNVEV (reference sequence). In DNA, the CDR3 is TGTGCCAGCAAACGGGCAGGGGAGGACTCACCCCTCCACTTT. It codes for CASKRAGEDSPLHF.

For the CDR3, the DNA is TGCGCCAGCAGCCAAGGACAAGGGGGGCGTCTTGGTGAAAAACTGTTTTTT. As protein: CASSQGQGGRLGEKLFF. J is TRBJ1-4 and V is TRBV5-1; the D gene is possibly TRBD1 (6 bases). The length of the CDR3 is 17 residues. The germline V gene encodes CDR1 SGHRS and CDR2 YFSETQ. V was cut by 4 bases and J by 7 bases, with 23 bases left in between.

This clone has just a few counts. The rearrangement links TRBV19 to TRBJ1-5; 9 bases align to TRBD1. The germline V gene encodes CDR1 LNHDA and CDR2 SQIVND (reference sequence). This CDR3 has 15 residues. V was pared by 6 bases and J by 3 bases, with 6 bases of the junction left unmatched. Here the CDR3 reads CASSPGTGINQPQHF. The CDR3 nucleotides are TGTGCCAGTAGCCCCGGGACAGGGATCAATCAGCCCCAGCATTTT.

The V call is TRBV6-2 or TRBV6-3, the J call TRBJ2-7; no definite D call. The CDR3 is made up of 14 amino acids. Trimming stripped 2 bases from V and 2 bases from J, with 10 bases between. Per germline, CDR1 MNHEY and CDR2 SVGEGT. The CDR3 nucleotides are TGTGCCAGCAGTTACGCGGTGGGGACCTACGAGCAGTACTTC. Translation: CASSYAVGTYEQYF.

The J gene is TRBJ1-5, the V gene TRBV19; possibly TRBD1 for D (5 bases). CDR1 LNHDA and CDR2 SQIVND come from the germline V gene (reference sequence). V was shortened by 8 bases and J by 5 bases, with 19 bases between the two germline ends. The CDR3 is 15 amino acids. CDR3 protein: CASASRRGSDQPQHF. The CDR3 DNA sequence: TGTGCCAGTGCCTCACGGCGGGGGAGTGATCAGCCCCAGCATTTT. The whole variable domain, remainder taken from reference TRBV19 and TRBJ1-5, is DGGITQSPKYLFRKEGQNVTLSCEQNLNHDAMYWYRQDPGQGLRLIYYSQIVNDFQKGDIAEGYSVSREKKESFPLTVTSAQKNPTAFYLCASASRRGSDQPQHFGDGTRLSIL.

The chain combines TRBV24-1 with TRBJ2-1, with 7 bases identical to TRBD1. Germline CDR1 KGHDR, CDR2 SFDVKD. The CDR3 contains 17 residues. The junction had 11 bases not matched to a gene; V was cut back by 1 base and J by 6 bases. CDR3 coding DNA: TGTGCCACCAGTGATTTCATAGACAGGGCGTGGGTCAATGAGCAGTTCTTC. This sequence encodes CATSDFIDRAWVNEQFF.

The DNA for the CDR3 is TGTGCCAGCAGTTCCACCTCCGGGACCCAGCCCCAGCATTTT. Residues: CASSSTSGTQPQHF. This sequence joins TRBV6-5 and TRBJ1-5; a possible D gene is TRBD1 (5 bases). Germline values: CDR1 MNHEY, CDR2 SVGAGI. The CDR3 is made up of 14 amino acids. V was cut by 4 bases and J by 7 bases, with 14 bases left in between.

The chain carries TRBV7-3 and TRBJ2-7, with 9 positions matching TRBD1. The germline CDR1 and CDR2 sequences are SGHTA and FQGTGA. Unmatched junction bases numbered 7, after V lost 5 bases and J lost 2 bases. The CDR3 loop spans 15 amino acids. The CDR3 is CASSISGQGTYEQYF. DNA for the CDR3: TGTGCCAGCAGCATTTCGGGACAGGGCACCTACGAGCAGTACTTC. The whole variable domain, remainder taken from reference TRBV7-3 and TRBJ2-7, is GAGVSQTPSNKVTEKGKYVELRCDPISGHTALYWYRQSLGQGPEFLIYFQGTGAADDSGLPNDRFFAVRPEGSVSTLKIQRTERGDSAVYLCASSISGQGTYEQYFGPGTRLTVT.

The CDR3 sequence: CASAITGETGNTIYF. For the CDR3, the DNA is TGTGCCAGCGCCATAACCGGCGAAACTGGAAACACCATATATTTT. The chain couples TRBV7-2 to TRBJ1-3; no clear D gene. Trimming stripped 8 bases from V and 2 bases from J, with 16 bases between. Germline-derived CDR1 and CDR2 are SGHTA and FQGNSA. CDR3 length: 15 amino acids.

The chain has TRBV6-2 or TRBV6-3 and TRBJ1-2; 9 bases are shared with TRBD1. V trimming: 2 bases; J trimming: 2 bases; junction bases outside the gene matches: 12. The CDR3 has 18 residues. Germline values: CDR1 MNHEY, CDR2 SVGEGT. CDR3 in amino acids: CASSYGTGRERANYGYTF. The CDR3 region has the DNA TGTGCCAGCAGTTACGGGACAGGGAGAGAGAGAGCAAACTATGGCTACACCTTC.

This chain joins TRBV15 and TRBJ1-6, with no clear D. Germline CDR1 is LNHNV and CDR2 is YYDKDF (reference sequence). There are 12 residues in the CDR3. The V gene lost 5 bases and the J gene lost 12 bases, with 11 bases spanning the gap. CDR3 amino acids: CATSRARGPLHF. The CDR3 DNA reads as TGTGCCACCAGCCGCGCTCGGGGACCCCTCCACTTT.

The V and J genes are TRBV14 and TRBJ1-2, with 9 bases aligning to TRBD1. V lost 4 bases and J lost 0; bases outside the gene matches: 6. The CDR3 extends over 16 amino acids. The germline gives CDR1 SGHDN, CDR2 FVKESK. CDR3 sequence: CASSPLDRGTNYGYTF. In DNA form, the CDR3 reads TGTGCCAGCAGCCCCTTGGACAGGGGCACTAACTATGGCTACACCTTC.

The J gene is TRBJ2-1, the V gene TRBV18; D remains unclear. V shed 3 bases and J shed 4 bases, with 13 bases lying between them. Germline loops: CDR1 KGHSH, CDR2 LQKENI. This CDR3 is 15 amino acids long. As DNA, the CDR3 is TGTGCCAGCTCACCTCTAAGTACGGATTACAATGAGCAGTTCTTC. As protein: CASSPLSTDYNEQFF.

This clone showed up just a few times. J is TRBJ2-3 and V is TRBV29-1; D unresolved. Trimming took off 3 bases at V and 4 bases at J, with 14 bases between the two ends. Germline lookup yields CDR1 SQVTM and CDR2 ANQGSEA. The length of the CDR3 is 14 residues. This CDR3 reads CSVDLGSVADTQYF. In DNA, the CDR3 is TGCAGCGTTGACCTGGGTTCGGTCGCAGATACGCAGTATTTT.

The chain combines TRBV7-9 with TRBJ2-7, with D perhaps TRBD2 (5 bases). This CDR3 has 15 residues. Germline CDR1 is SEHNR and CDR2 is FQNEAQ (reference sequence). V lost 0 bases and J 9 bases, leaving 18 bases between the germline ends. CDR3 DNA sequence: TGTGCCAGCAGCTTAGCCCTCGGTTTTAGTGGAGGGCAGTACTTC. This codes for CASSLALGFSGGQYF.

The CDR3 loop is CASHRGGSTDTQYF. As DNA, the CDR3 is TGTGCCAGCCACAGGGGTGGGAGCACAGATACGCAGTATTTT. The chain links TRBV6-5 to TRBJ2-3, with TRBD1 matching over 7 bases. Germline trimming cut 8 bases from V and 0 bases from J; bases unmatched to any gene: 5. This CDR3 is built from 14 residues. Germline CDR1 reads MNHEY; CDR2 reads SVGAGI.

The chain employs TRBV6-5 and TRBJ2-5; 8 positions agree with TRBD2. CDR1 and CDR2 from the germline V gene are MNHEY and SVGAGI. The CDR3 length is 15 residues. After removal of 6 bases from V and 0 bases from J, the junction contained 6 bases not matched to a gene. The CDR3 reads CASRGSGGDQETQYF. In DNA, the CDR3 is TGTGCCAGCAGGGGGTCGGGGGGGGACCAAGAGACCCAGTACTTC.

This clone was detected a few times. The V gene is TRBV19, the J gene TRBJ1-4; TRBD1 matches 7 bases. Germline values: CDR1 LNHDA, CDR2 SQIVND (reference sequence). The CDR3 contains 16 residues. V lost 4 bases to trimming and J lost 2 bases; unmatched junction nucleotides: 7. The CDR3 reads CASSRAQGITNEKLFF. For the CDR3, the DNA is TGTGCCAGTAGTAGGGCACAGGGGATCACTAATGAAAAACTGTTTTTT.

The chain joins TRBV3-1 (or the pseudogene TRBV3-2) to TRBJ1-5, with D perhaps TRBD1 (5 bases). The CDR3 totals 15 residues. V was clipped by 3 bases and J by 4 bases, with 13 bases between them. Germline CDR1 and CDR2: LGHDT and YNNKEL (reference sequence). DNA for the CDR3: TGTGCCAGCAGCCAGGGGGGGAGGGCAAATCAGCCCCAGCATTTT. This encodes CASSQGGRANQPQHF.

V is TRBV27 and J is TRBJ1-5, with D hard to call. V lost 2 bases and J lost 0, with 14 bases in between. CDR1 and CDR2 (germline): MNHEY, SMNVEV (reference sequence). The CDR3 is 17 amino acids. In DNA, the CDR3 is TGTGCCAGCAGTTTAAATGCCGGTGGGTATAGCAATCAGCCCCAGCATTTT. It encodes CASSLNAGGYSNQPQHF.

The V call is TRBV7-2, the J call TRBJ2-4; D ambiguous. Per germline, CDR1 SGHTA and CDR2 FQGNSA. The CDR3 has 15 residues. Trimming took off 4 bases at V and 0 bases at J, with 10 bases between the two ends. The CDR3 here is CASSSRSLAKNIQYF. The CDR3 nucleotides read TGTGCCAGCAGCTCCCGATCACTAGCCAAAAACATTCAGTACTTC.

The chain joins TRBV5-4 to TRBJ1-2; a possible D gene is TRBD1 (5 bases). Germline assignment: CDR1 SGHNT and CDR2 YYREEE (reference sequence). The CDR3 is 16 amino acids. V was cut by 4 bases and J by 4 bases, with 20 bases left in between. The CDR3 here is CASSPDAGAWGYGYTF. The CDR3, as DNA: TGTGCCAGCAGCCCCGATGCCGGGGCATGGGGCTATGGCTACACCTTC.

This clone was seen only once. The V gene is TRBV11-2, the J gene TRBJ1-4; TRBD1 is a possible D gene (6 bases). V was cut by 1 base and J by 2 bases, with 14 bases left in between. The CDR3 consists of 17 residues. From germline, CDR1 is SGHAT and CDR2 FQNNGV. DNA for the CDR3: TGTGCCAGCAGCTTAGGTGGGGCAGGGGCTACTAATGAAAAACTGTTTTTT. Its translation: CASSLGGAGATNEKLFF.

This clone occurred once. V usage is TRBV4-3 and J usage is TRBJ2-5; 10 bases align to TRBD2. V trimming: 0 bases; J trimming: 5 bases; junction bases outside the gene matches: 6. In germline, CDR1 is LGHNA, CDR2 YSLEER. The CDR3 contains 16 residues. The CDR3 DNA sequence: TGCGCCAGCAGCCAAGATGCAGCGGGGGGGAGTGAGACCCAGTACTTC. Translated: CASSQDAAGGSETQYF.